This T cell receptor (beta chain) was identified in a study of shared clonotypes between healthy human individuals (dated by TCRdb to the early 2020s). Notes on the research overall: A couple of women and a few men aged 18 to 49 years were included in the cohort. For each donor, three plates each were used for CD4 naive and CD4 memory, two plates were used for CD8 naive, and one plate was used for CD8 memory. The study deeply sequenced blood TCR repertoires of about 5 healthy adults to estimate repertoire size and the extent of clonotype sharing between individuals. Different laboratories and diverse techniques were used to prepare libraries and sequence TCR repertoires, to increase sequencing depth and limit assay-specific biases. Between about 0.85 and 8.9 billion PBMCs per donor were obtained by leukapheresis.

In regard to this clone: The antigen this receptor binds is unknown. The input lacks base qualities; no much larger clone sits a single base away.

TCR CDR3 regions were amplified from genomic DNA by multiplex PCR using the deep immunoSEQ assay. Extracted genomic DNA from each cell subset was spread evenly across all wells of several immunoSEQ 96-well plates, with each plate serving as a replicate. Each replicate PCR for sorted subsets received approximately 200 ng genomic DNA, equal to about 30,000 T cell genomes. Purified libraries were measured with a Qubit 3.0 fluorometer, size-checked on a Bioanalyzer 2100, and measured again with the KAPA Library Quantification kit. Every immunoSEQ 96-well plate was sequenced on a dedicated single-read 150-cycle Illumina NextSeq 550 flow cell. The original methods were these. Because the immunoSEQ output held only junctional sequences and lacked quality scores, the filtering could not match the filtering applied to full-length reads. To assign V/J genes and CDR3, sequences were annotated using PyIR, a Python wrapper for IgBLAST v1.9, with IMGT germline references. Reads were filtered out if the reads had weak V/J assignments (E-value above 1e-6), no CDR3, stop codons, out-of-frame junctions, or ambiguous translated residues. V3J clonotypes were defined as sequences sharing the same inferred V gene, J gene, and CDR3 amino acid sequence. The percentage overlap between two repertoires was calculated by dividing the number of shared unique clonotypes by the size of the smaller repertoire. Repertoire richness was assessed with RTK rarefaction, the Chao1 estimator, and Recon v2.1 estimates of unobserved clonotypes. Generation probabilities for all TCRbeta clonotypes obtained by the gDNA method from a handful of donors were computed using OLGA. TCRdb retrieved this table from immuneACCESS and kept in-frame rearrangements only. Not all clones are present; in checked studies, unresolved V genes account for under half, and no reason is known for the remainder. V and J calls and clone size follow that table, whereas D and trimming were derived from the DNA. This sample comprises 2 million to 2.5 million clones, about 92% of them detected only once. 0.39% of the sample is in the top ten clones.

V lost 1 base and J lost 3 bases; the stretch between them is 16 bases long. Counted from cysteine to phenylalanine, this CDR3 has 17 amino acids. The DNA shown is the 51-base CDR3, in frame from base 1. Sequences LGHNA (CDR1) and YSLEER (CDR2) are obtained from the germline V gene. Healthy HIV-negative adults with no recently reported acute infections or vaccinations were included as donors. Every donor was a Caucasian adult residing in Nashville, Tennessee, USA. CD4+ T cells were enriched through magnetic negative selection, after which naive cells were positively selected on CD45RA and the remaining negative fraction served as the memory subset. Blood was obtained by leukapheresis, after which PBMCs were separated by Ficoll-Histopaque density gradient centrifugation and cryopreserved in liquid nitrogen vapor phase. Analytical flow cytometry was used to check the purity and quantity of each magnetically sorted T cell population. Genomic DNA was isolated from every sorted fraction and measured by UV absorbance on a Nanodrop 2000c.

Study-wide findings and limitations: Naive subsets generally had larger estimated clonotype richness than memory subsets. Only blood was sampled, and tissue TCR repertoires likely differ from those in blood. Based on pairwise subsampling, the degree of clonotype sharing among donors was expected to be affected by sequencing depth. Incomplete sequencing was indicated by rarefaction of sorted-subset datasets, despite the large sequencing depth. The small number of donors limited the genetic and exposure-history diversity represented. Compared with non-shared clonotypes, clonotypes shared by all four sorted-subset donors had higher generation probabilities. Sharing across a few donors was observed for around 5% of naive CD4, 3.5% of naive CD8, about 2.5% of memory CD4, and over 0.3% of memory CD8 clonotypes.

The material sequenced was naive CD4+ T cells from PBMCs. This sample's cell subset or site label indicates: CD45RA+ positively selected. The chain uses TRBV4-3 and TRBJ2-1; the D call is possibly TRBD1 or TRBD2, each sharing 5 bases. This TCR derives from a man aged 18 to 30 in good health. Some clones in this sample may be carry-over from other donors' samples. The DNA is TGCGCCAGCAGCCAAGGGGGGAAGACTTCTTTCTACAATGAGCAGTTCTTC. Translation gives CASSQGGKTSFYNEQFF.